Shown below are 7 T cell receptor beta chains from a single sample sequenced in a study of OX40 agonist ivuxolimab in advanced cancers. TCRdb keeps only in-frame clones here, not all; method: immunoSEQ multiplex PCR. Altogether tens of thousands of clones are present, about nine tenths being singletons, with the ten largest covering less than 6%. This material consisted of CD4+ or CD8+ T cells sorted from blood, taken in a trial of the OX40 agonist ivuxolimab. These TCRs come from an adult with an advanced solid tumor such as melanoma, head and neck, liver or kidney cancer.

The V and J genes are TRBV6-4 and TRBJ2-3, with 7 bases identical to TRBD2. The junction had 6 bases not matched to a gene; V was cut back by 4 bases and J by 5 bases. The germline gives CDR1 MRHNA, CDR2 SNTAGT. The CDR3 is made up of 14 amino acids. The CDR3 sequence: CASSVEGGRDTQYF. The CDR3, as DNA: TGTGCCAGCAGTGTTGAGGGAGGGAGAGATACGCAGTATTTT.

The V call is TRBV5-1, the J call TRBJ1-1, with D perhaps TRBD1 (5 bases). Germline V CDR1 and CDR2: SGHRS, YFSETQ. The CDR3 spans 14 residues. Trimming took 1 base from V and 1 from J, leaving 8 bases between them. CDR3 coding DNA: TGCGCCAGCAGCTTGCAGGGACCGAACACTGAAGCTTTCTTT. Its translation: CASSLQGPNTEAFF.

This clone is categorized as medium-sized. V and J are TRBV4-1 and TRBJ1-5; D is undetermined. Trimming cost V 1 base and J 11 bases, with 18 bases left between them. The CDR3 runs 15 residues. Germline CDR1 reads MGHRA; CDR2 reads YSYEKL. The CDR3 DNA follows: TGCGCCAGCAGCCAAGGATATGGATCCTTGAGAGCCCAGCATTTT. Protein product: CASSQGYGSLRAQHF.

The rearrangement uses TRBV10-3 and TRBJ2-1; 13 bases are shared with TRBD2. The CDR3 consists of 15 residues. Looked up from germline, CDR1 is ENHRY and CDR2 is SYGVKD. Trimming took 7 bases from V and 5 from J; bases not matched to a gene: 5. CDR3 DNA: TGTGCCATCAAAGGGACTAGCGGGGCCAACAATGAGCAGTTCTTC. Residues: CAIKGTSGANNEQFF.

The chain combines TRBV29-1 with TRBJ2-5, with D maybe TRBD1 (6 bases). V was cut by 6 bases and J by 4 bases, with 12 bases left in between. Germline V lookup: CDR1 SQVTM, CDR2 ANQGSEA. This CDR3 has 12 amino acids. This chain's CDR3 is CSVSTGPETQYF. CDR3 bases: TGCAGCGTAAGCACAGGGCCAGAGACCCAGTACTTC.

This chain links TRBV28 with TRBJ2-7, with 7 bases aligning to TRBD1. Germline CDR1 is MDHEN and CDR2 is SYDVKM. Germline trimming cut 2 bases from V and 5 bases from J; bases unmatched to any gene: 21. This CDR3 has 19 residues. CDR3 sequence: CASSLPPLISTDRNHEQYF. The CDR3 DNA is TGTGCCAGCAGTTTACCCCCTCTTATCTCGACGGACAGGAACCACGAGCAGTACTTC.

The chain is built from TRBV2 and TRBJ2-5; no definite D call. Judging by the DNA end, TRBJ2-7 fits better; the J call may be wrong. Germline assignment: CDR1 SNHLY and CDR2 FYNNEI. The CDR3 length is 12 residues. CDR3 region: CASSLNSYEQYF. Here the CDR3 DNA reads TGTGCCAGCAGCCTGAACAGCTACGAGCAGTACTTC.